The 20 T cell receptor beta chains reported below all come from one sample, sequenced in a study of T cell responses to AZD1222 COVID-19 vaccine. Using immunoSEQ multiplex PCR, the repertoire was profiled, and TCRdb retains in-frame clones only, with some absent. The sample has about 86,000 clones, more than 90% seen once; the top ten hold around 3%. The sequencing here drew on peripheral blood, taken on day 0 of AZD1222 vaccination. The receptors were sampled from an adult in good health.

A remark on this clone: Germline is not matched at one junction end, which may reflect a read error. V usage is TRBV6-1 and J usage is TRBJ2-7; possibly TRBD1 or TRBD2 for D (6 bases each). Germline assignment: CDR1 MNHNS and CDR2 SASEGT. The CDR3 runs to 15 residues. The CDR3 DNA follows: TGTGCCAGCAGAGAAGACTGGGGGGCCCCCTACGAGCAGTACTTC. As protein: CASREDWGAPYEQYF.

The chain is built from TRBV27 and TRBJ1-4; perhaps TRBD1 as D (6 bases). This CDR3 comprises 15 residues. V gave up 3 bases and J gave up 15 bases, with 23 bases separating them. Per germline, CDR1 MNHEY and CDR2 SMNVEV (reference sequence). The CDR3 DNA reads as TGTGCCAGCAGTTTGGGGACTCAGCCGAAGGGGGGTTTGTTTTTT. Its translation is CASSLGTQPKGGLFF.

The chain has TRBV5-1 and TRBJ1-1; D not resolved. This CDR3 comprises 13 residues. V dropped 4 bases and J dropped 8 bases, with 15 bases sitting between them. Germline assignment: CDR1 SGHRS and CDR2 YFSETQ. CDR3 region: CASSGEGSREAFF. The CDR3 bases are TGCGCCAGCAGCGGGGAAGGTAGCCGGGAAGCTTTCTTT.

This rearrangement joins TRBV5-4 to TRBJ1-2; maybe TRBD1 (5 bases). This CDR3 comprises 13 residues. V dropped 4 bases and J dropped 3 bases, with 10 bases sitting between them. Germline loops: CDR1 SGHNT, CDR2 YYREEE (reference sequence). The CDR3, as DNA: TGTGCCAGCAGCCGGGACCTTGACTATGGCTACACCTTC. This encodes CASSRDLDYGYTF.

The V call is TRBV7-2, the J call TRBJ1-1; no firm D call. The CDR3 length is 13 residues. V was clipped by 3 bases and J by 7 bases, with 12 bases between them. In germline, CDR1 is SGHTA, CDR2 FQGNSA. The CDR3 protein is CASSFKGYGEAFF. The CDR3, as DNA: TGTGCCAGCAGCTTTAAGGGTTACGGTGAAGCTTTCTTT.

The genes are TRBV5-1 and TRBJ2-1; 9 positions match TRBD1. The ends lost 4 bases at V and 0 bases at J; junction bases unmatched: 2. This CDR3 comprises 15 residues. The germline CDR1 and CDR2 sequences are SGHRS and YFSETQ. The CDR3 nucleotides are TGCGCCAGCAGCCTGGGACAGGGCTCCTACAATGAGCAGTTCTTC. Encoded protein: CASSLGQGSYNEQFF.

This chain connects TRBV14 to TRBJ1-4; D perhaps matches TRBD1 (6 bases). The CDR3 runs to 14 residues. The germline V and J ends were trimmed by 0 bases and 10 bases, with 12 bases remaining between them. Germline CDR1 is SGHDN and CDR2 is FVKESK. This chain's CDR3 is CASSQELRGGKLFF. CDR3 in DNA: TGTGCCAGCAGCCAAGAACTTAGGGGGGGAAAACTGTTTTTT.

The J gene is TRBJ2-7, the V gene TRBV28, with unresolved D. This CDR3 has 11 amino acids. Per the germline V gene, CDR1 is MDHEN and CDR2 is SYDVKM. V was clipped by 5 bases and J by 1 base, with 3 bases between them. This CDR3 is CASSASYEQYF. The CDR3 DNA follows: TGTGCCAGCAGTGCATCCTACGAGCAGTACTTC.

The rearrangement joins TRBV5-1 to TRBJ1-2, with 12 bases that match TRBD1. Trimming at V came to 4 bases and at J to 6 bases, leaving 7 bases not matched to a gene. In germline, CDR1 is SGHRS, CDR2 YFSETQ. The length of the CDR3 is 15 residues. This CDR3 reads CASSLTGQGADGYTF. In DNA, the CDR3 is TGCGCCAGCAGCCTAACGGGACAGGGGGCGGATGGCTACACCTTC.

The V gene is TRBV7-9, the J gene TRBJ2-3; 15 nucleotides line up with TRBD2. V lost 7 bases and J lost 10; bases outside the gene matches: 12. The CDR3 consists of 16 residues. Germline V gene data show CDR1 as SEHNR and CDR2 as FQNEAQ (reference sequence). The CDR3 sequence: CASTQRTSGRASAQYF. The CDR3, as DNA: TGTGCCAGCACCCAAAGGACTAGCGGGAGGGCTTCGGCGCAGTATTTT.

The rearrangement uses TRBV19 and TRBJ2-5, with D possibly matching TRBD1 (6 bases). V shed 3 bases and J shed 3 bases, with 14 bases lying between them. This CDR3 is 15 amino acids long. Germline values: CDR1 LNHDA, CDR2 SQIVND (reference sequence). The CDR3 sequence is CASSIVGAWKETQYF. Written as DNA, the CDR3 is TGTGCCAGTAGTATTGTGGGGGCCTGGAAAGAGACCCAGTACTTC.

The CDR3 DNA sequence: TGTGCCAGCAGCGTAGGGGATATGAAGACATACGAGCAGTACTTC. Amino acid sequence: CASSVGDMKTYEQYF. V is TRBV9 and J is TRBJ2-7; no firm D call. CDR1 is SGDLS and CDR2 is YYNGEE in the germline V gene. Trimming shortened V by 0 bases and J by 4 bases, and 14 bases separated the two germline ends. The CDR3 extends over 15 amino acids.

The V call is TRBV15, the J call TRBJ1-5; 7 bases align to TRBD1. This CDR3 region has 20 residues. Per the germline V gene, CDR1 is LNHNV and CDR2 is YYDKDF (reference sequence). The V and J ends lost 6 bases and 7 bases, in that order; junction bases with no gene match: 27. CDR3 in amino acids: CATRSPGPWGVTGRDQPQHF. CDR3 nucleotides: TGTGCCACCAGGTCTCCCGGGCCCTGGGGTGTGACAGGGAGGGACCAGCCCCAGCATTTT.

The chain links TRBV2 to TRBJ2-7, with TRBD2 matching 9 bases. The junction had 7 bases not matched to a gene; V was cut back by 7 bases and J by 6 bases. CDR3 length equals 13 residues. The V gene's germline CDR1 is SNHLY and CDR2 FYNNEI. In nucleotides, the CDR3 is TGTGCCAGCATGGCGGGAGGGCCCCGCGAGCAGTACTTC. Amino acids: CASMAGGPREQYF.

This clone was picked up one time. CDR3 region: CASSTHRTMNTEAFF. For the CDR3, the DNA is TGTGCCAGCAGCACGCACAGGACCATGAACACTGAAGCTTTCTTT. This chain links TRBV6-5 with TRBJ1-1; TRBD1 is a possible D gene (5 bases). Germline CDR1 is MNHEY and CDR2 is SVGAGI. The CDR3 consists of 15 residues. The V and J ends lost 6 bases and 0 bases respectively, with 14 bases between them.

This clone was seen only once. The chain is built from TRBV9 and TRBJ2-3; 7 bases agree with TRBD1. J gave up 4 bases and V 0 bases, and 5 bases lay outside the gene matches. The germline CDR1 and CDR2 sequences are SGDLS and YYNGEE. CDR3 length equals 15 residues. The CDR3 DNA reads as TGTGCCAGCAGCGTAGGACAGGGTAGATCAGATACGCAGTATTTT. It is translated as CASSVGQGRSDTQYF.

The chain has TRBV25-1 and TRBJ2-7; D uncertain. CDR1 MGHDK and CDR2 SYGVNS come from the germline V gene. V lost 4 bases and J 5 bases, leaving 15 bases between the germline ends. This CDR3 is 14 amino acids long. The CDR3 sequence: CASSGGRSLDEQYF. The CDR3 DNA follows: TGTGCCAGCAGTGGTGGCCGCTCTTTAGACGAGCAGTACTTC.

The chain combines TRBV4-1 with TRBJ1-2; D not certain. V was pared by 4 bases and J by 5 bases, with 11 bases between. CDR3 length: 13 amino acids. From germline, CDR1 is MGHRA and CDR2 YSYEKL. The CDR3 region is CASSPQKDYGYTF. The CDR3 DNA reads as TGCGCCAGCAGCCCCCAAAAGGATTATGGCTACACCTTC.

The chain recombines TRBV2 with TRBJ1-1; the D is unclear. Germline values: CDR1 SNHLY, CDR2 FYNNEI. The germline V and J ends were trimmed by 2 bases and 4 bases, with 8 bases remaining between them. The CDR3 consists of 13 residues. The CDR3 sequence is CASSENWGTEAFF. The CDR3 DNA reads as TGTGCCAGCAGTGAAAATTGGGGCACTGAAGCTTTCTTT.

This clone appeared a single time. This chain links TRBV5-1 with TRBJ1-4; possibly TRBD1 for D (5 bases). Germline V gene lookup returns CDR1 SGHRS and CDR2 YFSETQ. V was cut by 2 bases and J by 12 bases, with 17 bases left in between. The CDR3 sequence is 14 residues long. Written as DNA, the CDR3 is TGCGCCAGCAGCTTAAGGGGAGCCCCTAATGAACTGTTTTTT. Amino acids: CASSLRGAPNELFF.